Listed here are 19 T cell receptor beta chains from one sample, sequenced in a study of blood T cell repertoires in COVID-19. Measured with immunoSEQ multiplex PCR; TCRdb has only the in-frame clones, and not every one. The sample includes about 63,000 clones, more than 80% of them seen just once. Sequenced material: PBMCs or T cells enriched from blood (not recorded which). Receptors originate from a woman in her forties with acute COVID-19.

This clone was recorded a few times. This chain links TRBV28 with TRBJ1-4, with TRBD1 matching over 10 bases. Per the germline V gene, CDR1 is MDHEN and CDR2 is SYDVKM. Trimming took 6 bases from V and 8 from J; bases not matched to a gene: 15. The CDR3 extends over 17 amino acids. Here the CDR3 DNA reads TGTGCCAGCAGCTCCTCGAGGGCCGGGACAGGGGACGAAAAACTGTTTTTT. Translating it yields CASSSSRAGTGDEKLFF.

This sequence joins TRBV6-6 and TRBJ2-2, with 10 bases that match TRBD2. This CDR3 region has 17 residues. Germline V gene lookup returns CDR1 MNHNY and CDR2 SVGAGI (reference sequence). Trimming removed 5 bases from V and 4 bases from J; junction bases left unmatched: 10. CDR3 protein: CASSRWTSGQTTGELFF. The CDR3, as DNA: TGTGCCAGCAGTCGATGGACTAGCGGCCAAACCACCGGGGAGCTGTTTTTT.

V usage is TRBV19 and J usage is TRBJ1-5, with 12 bases identical to TRBD1. V was pared by 5 bases and J by 6 bases, with 5 bases of the junction left unmatched. The length of the CDR3 is 15 residues. Germline CDR1 LNHDA, CDR2 SQIVND (reference sequence). The CDR3 spells CASSGTGGRGQPQHF. The CDR3 DNA follows: TGTGCCAGTAGTGGGACAGGGGGCCGGGGTCAGCCCCAGCATTTT.

In regard to this clone: Other DNA sequences of this sample code for an identical CDR3. The chain employs TRBV19 and TRBJ1-1; a weak D match, TRBD1 (6 bases). The CDR3 runs to 12 residues. Germline V gene lookup returns CDR1 LNHDA and CDR2 SQIVND (reference sequence). V shed 3 bases and J shed 6 bases, with 8 bases lying between them. CDR3 region: CASSIGGAEAFF. In DNA, the CDR3 is TGTGCCAGTAGTATTGGGGGCGCTGAAGCTTTCTTT.

The V and J genes are TRBV18 and TRBJ2-3; possible D gene TRBD1, 5 bases. Germline CDR1 reads KGHSH; CDR2 reads LQKENI. V lost 4 bases to trimming and J lost 2 bases, with 10 bases between them. The CDR3 is made up of 14 amino acids. DNA of the CDR3: TGTGCCAGCTCACGTACAGGAGACACAGATACGCAGTATTTT. Encoded protein: CASSRTGDTDTQYF.

This clone showed up just once. The chain uses TRBV7-9 and TRBJ2-1; TRBD1 matches at 9 bases. The CDR3 length is 13 residues. V was pared by 8 bases and J by 13 bases, with 12 bases of the junction left unmatched. CDR1 and CDR2 from the germline V gene are SEHNR and FQNEAQ (reference sequence). CDR3 DNA sequence: TGTGCCAGCTCAAGACAGGGGGGAAGATCACAGTTCTTC. Its translation: CASSRQGGRSQFF.

This sequence joins TRBV3-1 (or the pseudogene TRBV3-2) and TRBJ1-1; TRBD1 might be the D (6 bases). The germline V and J ends were trimmed by 4 bases and 4 bases, with 19 bases remaining between them. The CDR3 extends over 16 amino acids. In germline, CDR1 is LGHDT, CDR2 YNNKEL (reference sequence). CDR3 in DNA: TGTGCCAGCAGCCCGGGGACAAAGTCCCAGGGCACTGAAGCTTTCTTT. Its protein is CASSPGTKSQGTEAFF.

This clone appeared once. The chain links TRBV6-2 or TRBV6-3 to TRBJ1-1; 7 bases map to TRBD1. The germline CDR1 and CDR2 sequences are MNHEY and SVGEGT. The CDR3 is made up of 13 amino acids. Trimming removed 6 bases from V and 2 bases from J; junction bases left unmatched: 3. CDR3 DNA: TGTGCCAGCAGCGGGACAGCCAACACTGAAGCTTTCTTT. It codes for CASSGTANTEAFF.

J is TRBJ2-6 and V is TRBV29-1; TRBD2 aligns across 11 bases. Germline V gene sequence: CDR1 SQVTM, CDR2 ANQGSEA. The trim removed 4 bases at V and 10 bases at J, leaving 12 bases unmatched. This CDR3 is 16 amino acids long. CDR3 amino acids: CSVADSGGAGPNVLTF. DNA of the CDR3: TGCAGCGTTGCGGATAGCGGGGGGGCTGGCCCGAACGTCCTGACTTTC.

The chain combines TRBV19 with TRBJ2-2; 9 nucleotides align to TRBD1. The CDR3 loop spans 16 amino acids. J was trimmed by 7 bases and V by 5 bases; bases with no gene match: 11. Germline CDR1 and CDR2: LNHDA and SQIVND (reference sequence). The CDR3 protein is CASSAPGTGSVGELFF. The CDR3 bases are TGTGCCAGTAGTGCGCCCGGGACAGGGTCCGTCGGGGAGCTGTTTTTT.

The chain couples TRBV14 to TRBJ1-2, with 7 nucleotides matching TRBD1. CDR3 size: 14 residues. Trimming took 2 bases from V and 7 from J; bases not matched to a gene: 7. CDR1 and CDR2 from the germline V gene are SGHDN and FVKESK. The DNA for the CDR3 is TGTGCCAGCAGCCAATTACAGGGGCCGGGTGGCTACACCTTC. Translating gives CASSQLQGPGGYTF.

The J gene is TRBJ2-3, the V gene TRBV28; possible D gene TRBD2, 6 bases. V gave up 3 bases and J gave up 1 base, with 11 bases separating them. The CDR3 extends over 15 amino acids. Germline CDR1 is MDHEN and CDR2 is SYDVKM. This CDR3 reads CASSLEGTGTDTQYF. CDR3 nucleotide sequence: TGTGCCAGCAGTTTGGAGGGGACGGGCACAGATACGCAGTATTTT.

This clone was seen only a few times. V usage is TRBV7-2 and J usage is TRBJ2-1; 7 bases are a match to TRBD2. This CDR3 is built from 16 residues. Trimming took 0 bases from V and 3 from J; bases not matched to a gene: 5. Germline CDR1 is SGHTA and CDR2 is FQGNSA. CDR3 loop: CASSLADAGDYNEQFF. The CDR3 DNA follows: TGTGCCAGCAGCTTAGCGGATGCGGGGGACTACAATGAGCAGTTCTTC. Looking up the rest from reference TRBV7-2 and TRBJ2-1 gives the full variable domain: GAGVSQSPSNKVTEKGKDVELRCDPISGHTALYWYRQSLGQGLEFLIYFQGNSAPDKSGLPSDRFSAERTGGSVSTLTIQRTQQEDSAVYLCASSLADAGDYNEQFFGPGTRLTVL.

This clone was seen only a few times. J is TRBJ2-7 and V is TRBV12-3 or TRBV12-4; perhaps TRBD2 as D (5 bases). The CDR3 covers 13 residues. V shed 2 bases and J shed 6 bases, with 11 bases lying between them. In DNA form, the CDR3 reads TGTGCCAGCAGTTTAAGGCCGGCGGGCGAGCAGTACTTC. Its translation is CASSLRPAGEQYF.

The chain has TRBV13 and TRBJ2-1, with TRBD2 identical over 15 bases. CDR3 length: 20 residues. Per germline, CDR1 PRHDT and CDR2 FYEKMQ (reference sequence). The junction had 14 bases not matched to a gene; V was cut back by 4 bases and J by 4 bases. The CDR3 nucleotides read TGTGCCAGCAGCTCCTACCTCCGGACTAGCGGGAGGGCCGGGTACAATGAGCAGTTCTTC. Translated: CASSSYLRTSGRAGYNEQFF.

The chain is built from TRBV5-6 and TRBJ1-1; maybe TRBD1 (5 bases). Trimming removed 2 bases at V and 4 bases at J, with 12 bases between. This CDR3 has 14 residues. The V gene's germline CDR1 is SGHDT and CDR2 YYEEEE. The CDR3 loop reads CASSFPTVGTEAFF. The CDR3 DNA reads as TGTGCCAGCAGCTTTCCGACAGTGGGCACTGAAGCTTTCTTT. The full variable domain, its missing parts supplied by reference TRBV5-6 and TRBJ1-1, is DAGVTQSPTHLIKTRGQQVTLRCSPKSGHDTVSWYQQALGQGPQFIFQYYEEEERQRGNFPDRFSGHQFPNYSSELNVNALLLGDSALYLCASSFPTVGTEAFFGQGTRLTVV.

The V call is TRBV20-1, the J call TRBJ2-1; TRBD2 matches 7 bases. Germline loops: CDR1 DFQATT, CDR2 SNEGSKA (reference sequence). CDR3 length: 11 residues. V was clipped by 7 bases and J by 7 bases; unmatched bases: 4. The CDR3 sequence: CSEGTINEQFF. CDR3 bases: TGCAGTGAGGGGACTATTAATGAGCAGTTCTTC.

J is TRBJ2-7 and V is TRBV6-5; the D gene is possibly TRBD2 (6 bases). The CDR3 spans 12 residues. Germline V gene lookup returns CDR1 MNHEY and CDR2 SVGAGI. The V end was cut by 8 bases, the J end by 3 bases, with 11 bases between. CDR3 sequence reads: CASLDYDYEQYF. The DNA for the CDR3 is TGTGCCAGCCTGGACTATGACTACGAGCAGTACTTC.

This sequence joins TRBV7-9 and TRBJ2-5, with 8 nucleotides matching TRBD1. V lost 6 bases to trimming and J lost 5 bases; unmatched junction nucleotides: 5. Germline-derived CDR1 and CDR2 are SEHNR and FQNEAQ (reference sequence). The CDR3 totals 13 residues. CDR3 region: CASRPTGGETQYF. In DNA, the CDR3 is TGTGCCAGCAGACCCACAGGGGGGGAGACCCAGTACTTC.